This is a list of T cell receptor beta chains from one sample in a study of T cell changes during pregnancy in multiple sclerosis. Method: immunoSEQ multiplex PCR; TCRdb's copy keeps in-frame clones and lacks some. Found here are fewer than 40,000 clones, about 90% of them singletons; the top ten hold approximately 0.79%. This specimen consisted of CD4+ T cells from peripheral blood mononuclear cells, obtained in the third trimester of pregnancy. These receptors were obtained from a female donor with multiple sclerosis, enrolled in a pregnancy study. CDR3s include the opening cysteine and the closing phenylalanine or tryptophan. The D gene is left open where the match is weak. Expanded clones are given a class, and other clones once, few, many or no size at all.

TRBV11-3,TRBJ2-3,once,TRBD2,TGTGCCAGCAGCCCCGGGACTAGCGGGAACACAGATACGCAGTATTTT,CASSPGTSGNTDTQYF
TRBV7-9,TRBJ2-3,-,TRBD2,TGTGCCAGCAGCTTCAAATGGGACTACAGCACAGATACGCAGTATTTT,CASSFKWDYSTDTQYF
TRBV20-1,TRBJ2-1,-,-,TGCAGTGCTATGCCAGGGAATGAGCAGTTCTTC,CSAMPGNEQFF
TRBV7-9,TRBJ1-1,-,-,TGTGCCAGCAGCTCAGGAGGAGGTGAAGCTTTCTTT,CASSSGGGEAFF
TRBV4-2,TRBJ2-7,-,-,TGTGCCAGCAGCCAAGAGGAGGCGAGCGGAAGCTCCTACGAGCAGTACTTC,CASSQEEASGSSYEQYF
TRBV5-1,TRBJ2-5,-,TRBD2,TGCGCCAGCAGCTTGGCTAGCGGGTACCAAGAGACCCAGTACTTC,CASSLASGYQETQYF
TRBV5-3,TRBJ1-1,-,TRBD1,TGTGCCAGAAGCCTCCCTACCGACAGGGTGTCCCCTTGGGCTGAAGCTTTCTTT,CARSLPTDRVSPWAEAFF
TRBV28,TRBJ1-1,-,TRBD1,TGTGCCAGCAGTCTCCAGGGGGCGCGCACTGAAGCTTTCTTT,CASSLQGARTEAFF
TRBV4-2,TRBJ2-1,-,-,TGTGCCAGCAGCCAAGGAAAGATGACGGGAAAGAGCTCCTACAATGAGCAGTTCTTC,CASSQGKMTGKSSYNEQFF
TRBV30,TRBJ2-1,once,TRBD2,TGTGCCTGGAGTGGACGCGGACTAGCGGGCGGGCCGTACGATGAGCAGTTCTTC,CAWSGRGLAGGPYDEQFF
TRBV5-6,TRBJ2-2,-,TRBD2,TGTGCCAGCAGCCCAAGGGGGACTAGGACCGGGGAGCTGTTTTTT,CASSPRGTRTGELFF
TRBV29-1,TRBJ2-1,-,TRBD2,TGCAGCGTTAGGACTAGCGGGAGCTCCTACAATGAGCAGTTCTTC,CSVRTSGSSYNEQFF
TRBV5-5,TRBJ1-5,-,TRBD1,TGTGCCAGCAGCCAAGACAGGGATCAGCCCCAGCATTTT,CASSQDRDQPQHF
TRBV7-8,TRBJ1-2,-,TRBD1,TGTGCCAGCAGCTTTGATCCAGACAGGGGGCGATACTATGGCTACACCTTC,CASSFDPDRGRYYGYTF
TRBV2,TRBJ1-1,-,-,TGTGCCAGCAGTGAGGAGCTTGACACTGAAGCTTTCTTT,CASSEELDTEAFF
TRBV27,TRBJ1-5,-,TRBD1,TGTGCCAGCAGTTTTTCCTTCACAGGGGCTCAGCCCCAGCATTTT,CASSFSFTGAQPQHF
TRBV7-9,TRBJ2-1,-,TRBD1,TGTGCCAGCAGCTTACTCACAGGGGTTCTCGGCAATGAGCAGTTCTTC,CASSLLTGVLGNEQFF
TRBV19,TRBJ2-1,-,TRBD2,TGTGCCAGTAGTTGGACTAGCGCAGACAATGAGCAGTTCTTC,CASSWTSADNEQFF
TRBV28,TRBJ1-2,-,-,TGTGCCAGCAGATCCGGGGGGTCCGACTCCGAGGGCTACACCTTC,CASRSGGSDSEGYTF
TRBV10-3,TRBJ1-1,few,-,TGTGCCATCAGGGCCGACATGAACACTGAAGCTTTCTTT,CAIRADMNTEAFF
TRBV7-2,TRBJ2-3,-,-,TGTGCCAGCAGCTCCTCCCGCACAGATACGCAGTATTTT,CASSSSRTDTQYF